The present T cell receptor beta chain was sequenced within a study of blood T cell repertoires in COVID-19. About the study: Both acute and convalescent COVID-19 samples were obtained from the United States, Italy and Spain. T cells, B-cell-depleted T cells, or PBMCs provided the cDNA or gDNA that served as material.

Methods used by the authors: Amplifying reference gene primers gave estimates of nucleated cell counts. Some clones are missing from TCRdb's copy, which holds only in-frame ones; the method was immunoSEQ multiplex PCR. The D gene and trimming were derived from the DNA, and the V and J assignments and clone size from that table. The sample lists tens of thousands of clones, about 80% occurring once. Deletions cut 6 bases from V and 7 bases from J, with 16 bases between. The germline CDR1 and CDR2 sequences are MNHEY and SMNVEV (reference sequence). This CDR3 has 13 residues. The TCR comes from a woman between 55 and 75 years old with acute or convalescent COVID-19. Sequencing was done on a sample of peripheral blood. The chain carries TRBV27 and TRBJ2-7; TRBD2 might be the D (6 bases). CDR3 sequence (DNA): TGTGCCAGCAGGCGGGACGGGCCGGGGGAGCAGTACTTC. This gives the protein CASRRDGPGEQYF.